This note documents a single T cell receptor beta chain sequence. This CDR3 region has 11 residues. Trimming took 3 bases from V and 5 from J, leaving 4 bases between them. From germline, CDR1 is SQVTM and CDR2 ANQGSEA. This entry belongs to a study of T cell changes during pregnancy in multiple sclerosis. Clones were sequenced by immunoSEQ multiplex PCR, and TCRdb holds only the in-frame ones, with some missing. The table includes approximately 50,000 clones, approximately 90% detected once. This sequence was found in a female donor with multiple sclerosis, enrolled in a pregnancy study. The chain employs TRBV29-1 and TRBJ2-2; no firm D call. The source material was CD8+ T cells from peripheral blood mononuclear cells, sampled after pregnancy. CDR3 sequence (DNA): TGCAGCGTTGACAGGACCGGGGAGCTGTTTTTT. Protein product: CSVDRTGELFF.